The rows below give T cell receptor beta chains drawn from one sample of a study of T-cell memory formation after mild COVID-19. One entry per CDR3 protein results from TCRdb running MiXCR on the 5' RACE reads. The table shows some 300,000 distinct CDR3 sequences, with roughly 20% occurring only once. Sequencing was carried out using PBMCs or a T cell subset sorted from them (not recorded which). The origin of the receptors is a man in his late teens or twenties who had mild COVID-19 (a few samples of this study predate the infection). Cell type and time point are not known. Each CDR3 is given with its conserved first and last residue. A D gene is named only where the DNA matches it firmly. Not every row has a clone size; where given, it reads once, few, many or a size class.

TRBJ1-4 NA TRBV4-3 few CASSQEALGSEKLFF TGCGCCAGCAGCCAAGAAGCCTTAGGGTCTGAAAAACTGTTTTTT
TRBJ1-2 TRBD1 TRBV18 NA CASSPDDRVWGYTF TGTGCCAGCTCACCCGACGACAGGGTTTGGGGCTACACCTTC
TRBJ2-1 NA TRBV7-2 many CASSPEIVVREQFF TGTGCCAGCAGCCCCGAAATAGTTGTTCGTGAGCAGTTCTTC
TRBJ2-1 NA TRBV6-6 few CASTDTPYNEQFF TGTGCCAGCACGGACACACCTTACAATGAGCAGTTCTTC
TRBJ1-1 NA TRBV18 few CASSADKNTEAFF TGTGCCAGCTCAGCCGACAAGAACACTGAAGCTTTCTTT
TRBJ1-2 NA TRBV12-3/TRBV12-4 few CASSFAGAHGYTF TGTGCCAGCAGTTTTGCAGGGGCGCATGGCTACACCTTC
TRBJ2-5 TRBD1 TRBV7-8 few CASSLATDREETQYF TGTGCCAGCAGCTTAGCGACCGACAGGGAAGAGACCCAGTACTTC
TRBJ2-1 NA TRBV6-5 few CASSLRAAFYNEQFF TGTGCCAGCAGCCTACGAGCGGCTTTCTACAATGAGCAGTTCTTC
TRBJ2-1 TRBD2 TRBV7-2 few CASSFAGGPDEQFF TGTGCCAGCAGCTTTGCGGGGGGGCCCGATGAGCAGTTCTTC
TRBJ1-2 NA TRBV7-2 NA CASSLASGQNYGYTF TGTGCCAGCAGCTTAGCATCGGGACAAAACTATGGCTACACCTTC
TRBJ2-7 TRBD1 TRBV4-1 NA CASSGQAWGYEQYF TGCGCCAGCAGCGGACAGGCGTGGGGCTACGAGCAGTACTTC
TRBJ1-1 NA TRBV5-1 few CASSLWGERTEAFF TGCGCCAGCAGCTTATGGGGGGAAAGGACTGAAGCTTTCTTT
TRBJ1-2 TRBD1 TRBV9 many CASSPGQGPYGYTF TGTGCCAGCAGCCCAGGACAGGGGCCCTATGGCTACACCTTC
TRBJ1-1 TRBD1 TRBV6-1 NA CASSESMWTGGRNTEAFF TGTGCCAGCAGTGAGAGTATGTGGACAGGGGGGCGGAACACTGAAGCTTTCTTT
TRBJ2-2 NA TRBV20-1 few CSANEEAGELFF TGCAGTGCTAACGAGGAGGCCGGGGAGCTGTTTTTT
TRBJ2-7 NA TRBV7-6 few CASSLAGQRYEQYF TGTGCCAGCAGCTTAGCGGGGCAGCGATACGAGCAGTACTTC
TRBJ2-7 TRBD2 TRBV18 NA CASSPPMGGGMYF TGTGCCAGCTCACCACCGATGGGCGGGGGGATGTACTTC
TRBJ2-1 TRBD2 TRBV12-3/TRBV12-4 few CASSPLWGGEFF TGTGCCAGCAGTCCGTTGTGGGGGGGGGAGTTCTTC
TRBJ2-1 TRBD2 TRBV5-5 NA CASSLTSGAEFF TGTGCCAGCAGCTTGACTAGCGGGGCGGAGTTCTTC
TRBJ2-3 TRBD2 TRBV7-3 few CASSSGIGGGDLDTQYF TGTGCCAGCAGCTCTGGAATCGGCGGGGGTGATTTAGATACGCAGTATTTT
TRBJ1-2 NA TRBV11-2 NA CASSLASGKGYTF TGTGCCAGCAGCTTAGCGTCAGGGAAAGGCTACACCTTC
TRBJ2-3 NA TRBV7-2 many CASSLFAGSPTDTQYF TGTGCCAGCAGCTTATTTGCAGGGTCCCCCACAGATACGCAGTATTTT
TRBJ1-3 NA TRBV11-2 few CASSLAQGTPNSGNTIYF TGTGCCAGCAGCTTAGCGCAGGGGACGCCAAATTCTGGAAACACCATATATTTT
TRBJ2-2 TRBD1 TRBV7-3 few CASSRGQANTGELFF TGTGCCAGCAGCAGAGGACAGGCGAACACCGGGGAGCTGTTTTTT
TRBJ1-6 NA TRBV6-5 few CASSYSRDWDSPLHF TGTGCCAGCAGTTACTCCCGGGACTGGGATTCACCCCTCCACTTT
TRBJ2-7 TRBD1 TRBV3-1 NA CASSLTGITHEQYF TGTGCCAGCAGCCTGACAGGGATAACCCACGAGCAGTACTTC
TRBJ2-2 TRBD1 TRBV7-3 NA CASSVPGTGDDTGELFF TGTGCCAGCAGCGTCCCGGGGACAGGGGACGACACCGGGGAGCTGTTTTTT
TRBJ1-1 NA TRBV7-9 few CASSPTTQNTEAFF TGTGCCAGCAGCCCAACTACACAGAACACTGAAGCTTTCTTT
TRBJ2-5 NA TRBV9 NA CASSVLGTPQETQYF TGTGCCAGCAGCGTCCTTGGGACACCCCAAGAGACCCAGTACTTC
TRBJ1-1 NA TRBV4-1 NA CASSQGLGNTEAFF TGCGCCAGCAGCCAGGGCTTAGGGAACACTGAAGCTTTCTTT
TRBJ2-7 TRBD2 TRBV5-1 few CASSLTSGESLNFEQYF TGCGCCAGCAGCTTGACTAGCGGGGAGTCCCTTAACTTCGAGCAGTACTTC
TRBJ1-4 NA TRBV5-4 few CASSSPTDNEKLFF TGTGCCAGCAGCTCCCCCACGGATAATGAAAAACTGTTTTTT
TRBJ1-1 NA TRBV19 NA CASSIGVTEAFF TGTGCCAGTAGTATTGGGGTGACTGAAGCTTTCTTT
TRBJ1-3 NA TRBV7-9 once CASSLGPSGNTIYF TGTGCCAGCAGTTTAGGTCCCTCTGGAAACACCATATATTTT
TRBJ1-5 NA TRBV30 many CAYRDGRAQHF TGTGCCTACCGGGACGGACGAGCCCAGCATTTT
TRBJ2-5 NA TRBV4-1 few CASSRLVQETQYF TGCGCCAGCAGCCGACTAGTTCAAGAGACCCAGTACTTC
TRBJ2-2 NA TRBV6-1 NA CASSEAGWGTRTGELFF TGTGCCAGCAGTGAAGCGGGGTGGGGGACGAGAACCGGGGAGCTGTTTTTT
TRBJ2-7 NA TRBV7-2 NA CASSAGGAQAYEQYF TGTGCCAGCAGCGCAGGCGGGGCTCAAGCGTACGAGCAGTACTTC
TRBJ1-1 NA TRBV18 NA CASSGYEAFF TGTGCCAGCTCAGGCTATGAAGCTTTCTTT
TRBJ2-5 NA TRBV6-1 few CASRGQGKGETQYF TGTGCCAGCAGAGGCCAGGGGAAAGGAGAGACCCAGTACTTC
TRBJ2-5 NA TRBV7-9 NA CASSPQGLGETQYF TGTGCCAGCAGCCCCCAGGGCCTTGGGGAGACCCAGTACTTC
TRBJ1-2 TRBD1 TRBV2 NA CASLAQGANYGYTF TGTGCCAGCTTAGCGCAGGGGGCAAACTATGGCTACACCTTC
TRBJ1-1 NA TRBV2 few CASRFEDTNTEAFF TGTGCCAGCAGGTTTGAGGATACGAACACTGAAGCTTTCTTT
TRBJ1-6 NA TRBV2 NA CASSVSAEYNSPLHF TGTGCCAGCAGTGTATCGGCCGAGTATAATTCACCCCTCCACTTT
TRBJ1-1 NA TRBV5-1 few CASRPPSSTEAFF TGCGCCAGCAGGCCCCCCTCCTCCACTGAAGCTTTCTTT
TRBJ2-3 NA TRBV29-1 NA CSVVSEQDTQYF TGCAGCGTTGTGTCAGAGCAAGATACGCAGTATTTT
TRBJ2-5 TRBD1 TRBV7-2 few CASSLAYRGDETQYF TGTGCCAGCAGCTTAGCGTACAGGGGTGACGAGACCCAGTACTTC
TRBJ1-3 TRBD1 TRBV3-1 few CASSRLGGQAGNTIYF TGTGCCAGCAGCCGCCTGGGAGGACAGGCTGGAAACACCATATATTTT
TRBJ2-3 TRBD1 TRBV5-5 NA CASSIGTATDTQYF TGTGCCAGCAGCATTGGGACAGCGACAGATACGCAGTATTTT
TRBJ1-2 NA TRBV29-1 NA CSVRLLISGGAHTF TGCAGCGTTCGGTTGTTGATTTCTGGCGGGGCTCACACCTTC
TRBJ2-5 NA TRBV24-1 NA CATSDRRGNQETQYF TGTGCCACCAGTGATCGCAGGGGAAACCAAGAGACCCAGTACTTC
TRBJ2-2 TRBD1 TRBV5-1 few CASSIGTGNTGELFF TGCGCCAGCAGCATCGGGACAGGCAACACCGGGGAGCTGTTTTTT
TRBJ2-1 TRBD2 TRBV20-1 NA CSALAGGLSYNEQFF TGCAGTGCGTTAGCGGGGGGACTCTCCTACAATGAGCAGTTCTTC
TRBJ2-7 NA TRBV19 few CASSTVGYEQYF TGTGCCAGTAGTACCGTAGGTTACGAGCAGTACTTC
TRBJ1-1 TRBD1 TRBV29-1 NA CSVDQGAGAFF TGCAGCGTTGATCAGGGGGCTGGCGCTTTCTTT
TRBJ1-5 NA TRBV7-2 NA CASSLRGLQPQHF TGTGCCAGCAGCTTGAGGGGCCTTCAGCCCCAGCATTTT
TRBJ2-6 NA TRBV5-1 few CASSAGSGANVLTF TGCGCCAGCAGCGCCGGGTCTGGGGCCAACGTCCTGACTTTC
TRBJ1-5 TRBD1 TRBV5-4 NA CASSSGTGPNQPQHF TGTGCCAGCAGCTCCGGGACAGGGCCTAATCAGCCCCAGCATTTT
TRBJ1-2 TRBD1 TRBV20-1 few CSAQSPGQRYGYTF TGCAGTGCTCAGAGCCCGGGACAGCGGTATGGCTACACCTTC
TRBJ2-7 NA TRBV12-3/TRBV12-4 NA CASSLRQTYEQYF TGTGCCAGCAGTTTACGACAGACCTACGAGCAGTACTTC